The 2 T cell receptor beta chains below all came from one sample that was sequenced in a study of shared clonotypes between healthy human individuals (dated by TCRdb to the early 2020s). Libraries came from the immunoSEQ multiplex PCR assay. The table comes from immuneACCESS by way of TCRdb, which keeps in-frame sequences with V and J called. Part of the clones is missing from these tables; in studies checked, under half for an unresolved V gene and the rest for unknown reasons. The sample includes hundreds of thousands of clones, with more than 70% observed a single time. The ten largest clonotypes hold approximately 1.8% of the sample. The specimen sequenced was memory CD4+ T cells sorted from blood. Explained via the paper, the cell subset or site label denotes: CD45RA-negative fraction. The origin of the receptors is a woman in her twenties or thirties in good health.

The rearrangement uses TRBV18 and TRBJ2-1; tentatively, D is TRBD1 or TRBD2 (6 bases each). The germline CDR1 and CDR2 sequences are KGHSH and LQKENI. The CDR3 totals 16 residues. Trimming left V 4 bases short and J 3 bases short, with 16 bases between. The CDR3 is CASSQGGRSLYNEQFF. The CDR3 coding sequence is TGTGCCAGCTCACAAGGGGGGCGGTCCCTCTACAATGAGCAGTTCTTC.

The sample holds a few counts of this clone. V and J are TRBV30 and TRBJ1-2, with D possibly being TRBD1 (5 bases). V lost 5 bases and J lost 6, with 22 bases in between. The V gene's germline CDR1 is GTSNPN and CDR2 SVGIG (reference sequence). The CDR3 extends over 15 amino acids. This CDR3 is CAWGKGTAETHGYTF. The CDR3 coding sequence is TGTGCCTGGGGGAAAGGGACGGCCGAAACCCATGGCTACACCTTC.